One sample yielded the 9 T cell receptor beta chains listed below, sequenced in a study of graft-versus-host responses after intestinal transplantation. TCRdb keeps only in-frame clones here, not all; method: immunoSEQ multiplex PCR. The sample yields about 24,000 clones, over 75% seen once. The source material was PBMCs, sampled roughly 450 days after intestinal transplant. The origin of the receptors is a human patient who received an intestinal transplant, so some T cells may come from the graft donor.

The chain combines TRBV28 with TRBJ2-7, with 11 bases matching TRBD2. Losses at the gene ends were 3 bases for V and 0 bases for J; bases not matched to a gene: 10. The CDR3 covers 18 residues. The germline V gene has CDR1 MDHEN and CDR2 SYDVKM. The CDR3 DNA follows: TGTGCCAGCAGTTTCGGACTAGCGGGCTTGGAAAGCTCCTACGAGCAGTACTTC. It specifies CASSFGLAGLESSYEQYF.

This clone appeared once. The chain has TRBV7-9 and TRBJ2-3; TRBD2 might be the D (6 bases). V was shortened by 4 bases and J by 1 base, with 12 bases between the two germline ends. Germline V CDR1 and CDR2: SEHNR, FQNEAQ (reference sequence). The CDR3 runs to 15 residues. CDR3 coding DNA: TGTGCCAGCAGCTCCGGGGGAGCTCGCACAGATACGCAGTATTTT. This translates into CASSSGGARTDTQYF.

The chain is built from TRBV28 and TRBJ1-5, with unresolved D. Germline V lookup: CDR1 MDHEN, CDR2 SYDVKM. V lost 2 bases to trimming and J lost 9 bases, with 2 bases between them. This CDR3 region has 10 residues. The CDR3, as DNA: TGTGCCAGCAGTTTAACGCCCCAGCATTTT. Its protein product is CASSLTPQHF.

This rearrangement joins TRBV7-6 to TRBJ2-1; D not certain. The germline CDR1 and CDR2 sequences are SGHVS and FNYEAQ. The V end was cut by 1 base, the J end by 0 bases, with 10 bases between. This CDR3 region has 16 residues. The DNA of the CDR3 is TGTGCCAGCAGCTTAGTTTACAAGAGCTCCTACAATGAGCAGTTCTTC. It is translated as CASSLVYKSSYNEQFF. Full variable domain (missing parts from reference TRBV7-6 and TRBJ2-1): GAGVSQSPRYKVTKRGQDVALRCDPISGHVSLYWYRQALGQGPEFLTYFNYEAQQDKSGLPNDRFSAERPEGSISTLTIQRTEQRDSAMYRCASSLVYKSSYNEQFFGPGTRLTVL.

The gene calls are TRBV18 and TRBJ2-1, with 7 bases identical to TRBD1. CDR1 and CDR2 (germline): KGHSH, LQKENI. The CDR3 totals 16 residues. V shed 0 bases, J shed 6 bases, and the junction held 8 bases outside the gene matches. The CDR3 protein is CASSPPGQGVSNEQFF. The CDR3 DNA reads TGTGCCAGCTCACCACCGGGGCAGGGGGTTAGCAATGAGCAGTTCTTC.

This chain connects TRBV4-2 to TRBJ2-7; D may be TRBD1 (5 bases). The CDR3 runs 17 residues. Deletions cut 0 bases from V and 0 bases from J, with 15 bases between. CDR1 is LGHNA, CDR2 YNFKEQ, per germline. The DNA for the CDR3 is TGTGCCAGCAGCCAAGAAGGGGTGGGCTCCCCCTCCTACGAGCAGTACTTC. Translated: CASSQEGVGSPSYEQYF.

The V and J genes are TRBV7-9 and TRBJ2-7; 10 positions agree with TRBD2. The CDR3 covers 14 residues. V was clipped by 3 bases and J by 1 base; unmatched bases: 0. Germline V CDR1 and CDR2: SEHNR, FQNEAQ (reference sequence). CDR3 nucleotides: TGTGCCAGCAGCTTTAGCGGGAGGTCCTACGAGCAGTACTTC. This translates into CASSFSGRSYEQYF.

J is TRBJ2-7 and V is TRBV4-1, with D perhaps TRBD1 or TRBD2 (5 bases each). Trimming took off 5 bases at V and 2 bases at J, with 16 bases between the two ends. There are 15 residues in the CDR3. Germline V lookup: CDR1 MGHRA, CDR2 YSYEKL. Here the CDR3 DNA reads TGCGCCAGCAGCTTGGGGACGGGGCCGCCCTACGAGCAGTACTTC. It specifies CASSLGTGPPYEQYF.

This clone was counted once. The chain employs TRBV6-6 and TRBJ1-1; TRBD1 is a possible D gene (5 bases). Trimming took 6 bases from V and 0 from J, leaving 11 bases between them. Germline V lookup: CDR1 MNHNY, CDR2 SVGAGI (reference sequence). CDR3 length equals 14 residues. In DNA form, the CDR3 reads TGTGCCAGCAGATGGGACGCCCTGAACACTGAAGCTTTCTTT. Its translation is CASRWDALNTEAFF.